This section outlines one TCR beta chain sequence together with its context. This clonotype was seen repeatedly, ten times or more. Its target antigen remains unknown. One end of the junction fails to match germline, which may point to a read error. The time point tag for this specimen amounts to: sample taken at primary tumor resection. Donors were 65 to 85 patients with early-stage, untreated non-small cell lung cancer from the lung TRACERx cohort. TCR sequencing used whole RNA extracted from tumor and nontumor lung tissue, or from cryopreserved PBMC samples, without cell sorting. Only patients with enough RNA available from two or more tumor regions were chosen for TCR sequencing. This specimen comes from a study of spatial heterogeneity in lung cancer (dated by TCRdb to the late 2010s). In terms of the full investigation: Beta-chain transcripts were consistently detected in greater numbers than alpha-chain transcripts, which likely reflected higher beta-chain transcript abundance. In the raw uncorrected reads, each unique combination of TCR and UMI appeared more than ten times on average. TCR alpha and beta repertoires were quantitatively compared across multiple tumor regions, matched nontumor lung and blood in non-small cell lung cancer. Nonsynonymous mutation counts, determined by whole-exome sequencing of tumor tissue, were related to TCR repertoire features. Both alpha and beta chains were TCR-sequenced in samples taken at surgery, namely 220 tumor regions, roughly 64 matched nontumor lung samples and just over 55 PBMC samples.

The investigation overall reported the following: Confirming at a functional level the hypothesis that regional TCRs recognize regional mutations was considered to require additional single-cell paired TCR alpha and beta sequencing. Ubiquitous expanded tumor TCRs showed up in blood more often at tumor resection than at routine follow-up.

Receptor libraries were prepared by 5' RACE. TCRdb records NextSeq 500 as the sequencer. To allow correction of PCR and sequencing errors, the TCR library protocol tagged every TCR cDNA molecule with a unique molecular identifier. On the authors' methods: TCR identification, UMI-based error correction and CDR3 extraction were all carried out with Decombinator tools. Expanded TCRs were defined as those above a frequency of 2 per 1,000, corresponding to the top 1% of the tumor frequency distribution. Rényi diversity was computed with the R vegan package after subsampling each repertoire 100 times to 5,000 TCRs. CDR3 similarity networks were built from amino acid triplet string-kernel similarity, connecting CDR3s with pairwise similarity above 0.82. TCRdb redid the processing of the public reads, applying fastp at Q25 and MiXCR, and retained in-frame beta chains. Every CDR3 protein is listed once, alongside the most common genes and DNA of its rows. These V and J calls are TCRdb output, not the study's own analysis. The sample records 35,000 to 45,000 distinct CDR3 sequences, approximately 5.2% of which are singletons. In total, the top ten clones hold about a quarter of the sample.

The germline V gene gives CDR1 as MNHEY and CDR2 as SVGEGT. Its CDR3 holds 13 amino acids, cysteine through phenylalanine. Just CDR3 DNA is preserved here, 39 bases in frame from base 1. This specimen was PBMCs, taken at surgery. The receptor's source is a female donor with early-stage non-small cell lung cancer. The chain is encoded by TRBV6-2 or TRBV6-3 joined to TRBJ1-1, with TRBD1 identical over 12 junction bases. The nucleotides are TGTGCCAGCACCGACGAGGGACAGGGGGCGAGTCGCTTT. Translated, this gives CASTDEGQGASRF.